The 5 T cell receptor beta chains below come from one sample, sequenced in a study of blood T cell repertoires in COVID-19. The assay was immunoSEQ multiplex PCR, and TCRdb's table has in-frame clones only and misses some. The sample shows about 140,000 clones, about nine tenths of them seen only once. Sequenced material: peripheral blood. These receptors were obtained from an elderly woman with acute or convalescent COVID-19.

DNA for the CDR3: TGTGCCAGCAGCCGAGAGGCAACTAATGAAAAACTGTTTTTT. Its translation: CASSREATNEKLFF. The genes are TRBV7-9 and TRBJ1-4; D gene unclear. V was clipped by 5 bases and J by 0 bases, with 7 bases between them. CDR1 and CDR2 from the germline V gene are SEHNR and FQNEAQ (reference sequence). The CDR3 loop spans 14 amino acids.

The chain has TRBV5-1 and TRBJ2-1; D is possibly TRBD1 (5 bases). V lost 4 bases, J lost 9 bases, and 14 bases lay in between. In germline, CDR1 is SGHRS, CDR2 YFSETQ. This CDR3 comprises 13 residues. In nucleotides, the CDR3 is TGCGCCAGCAGCCTCCTAGGACAAGGTGAGCAGTTCTTC. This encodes CASSLLGQGEQFF.

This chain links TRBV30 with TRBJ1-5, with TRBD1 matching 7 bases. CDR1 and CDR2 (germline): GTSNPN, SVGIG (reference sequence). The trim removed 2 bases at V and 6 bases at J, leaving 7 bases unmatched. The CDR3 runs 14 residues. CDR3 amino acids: CAWSRTGLGQPQHF. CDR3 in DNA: TGTGCCTGGAGTCGGACAGGTCTAGGTCAGCCCCAGCATTTT.

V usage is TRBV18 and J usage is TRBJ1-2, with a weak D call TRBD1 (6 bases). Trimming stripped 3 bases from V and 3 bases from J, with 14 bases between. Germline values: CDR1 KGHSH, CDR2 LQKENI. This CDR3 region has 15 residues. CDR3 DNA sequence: TGTGCCAGCTCACCTTCAGGGGAAGGGTACTATGGCTACACCTTC. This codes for CASSPSGEGYYGYTF.

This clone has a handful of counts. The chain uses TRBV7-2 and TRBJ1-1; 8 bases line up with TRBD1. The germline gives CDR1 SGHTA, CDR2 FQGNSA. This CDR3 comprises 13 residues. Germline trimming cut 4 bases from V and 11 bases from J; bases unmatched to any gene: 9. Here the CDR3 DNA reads TGTGCCAGCAGCTCCCGGACAGGGCTTTTGGCTTTCTTT. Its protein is CASSSRTGLLAFF.